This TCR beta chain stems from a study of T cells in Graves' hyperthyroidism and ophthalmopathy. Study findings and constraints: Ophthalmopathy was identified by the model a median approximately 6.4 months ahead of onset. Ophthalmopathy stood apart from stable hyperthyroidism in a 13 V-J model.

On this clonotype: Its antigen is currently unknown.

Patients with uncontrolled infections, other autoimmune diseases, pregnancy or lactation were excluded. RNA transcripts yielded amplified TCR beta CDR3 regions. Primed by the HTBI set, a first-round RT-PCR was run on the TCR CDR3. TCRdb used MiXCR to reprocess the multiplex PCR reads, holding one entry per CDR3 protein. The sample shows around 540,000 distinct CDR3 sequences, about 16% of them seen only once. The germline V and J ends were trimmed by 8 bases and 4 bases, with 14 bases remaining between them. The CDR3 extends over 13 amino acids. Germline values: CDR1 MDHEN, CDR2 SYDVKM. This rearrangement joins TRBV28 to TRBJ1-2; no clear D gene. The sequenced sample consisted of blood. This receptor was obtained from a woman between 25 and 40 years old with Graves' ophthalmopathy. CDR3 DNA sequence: TGTGCCAGCGTTGACGGAAGCATCTATGGCTACACCTTC. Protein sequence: CASVDGSIYGYTF.